The entry that follows covers one T cell receptor (beta chain) sequence. Its antigen is not known. PCR primers comprised 60 Vbeta and 13 Jbeta primers. Sequencing used immunoSEQ multiplex PCR; TCRdb keeps in-frame clones, though not all of them. This sample has approximately 170,000 clones; under 90% occur once, and the top ten carry approximately 1.5%. Trimming took 7 bases from V and 3 from J; bases not matched to a gene: 8. The CDR3 runs 15 residues. Germline V CDR1 and CDR2: SNHLY, FYNNEI. The data stem from a study of cytomegalovirus exposure and HLA in healthy donors. Study results and limitations: Associated with cytomegalovirus, according to the listing, were 150 to 200 TCR beta chains. Presence/absence analysis assumed near-uniform sequencing depth across donors.

This receptor was obtained from a male donor in good health and CMV-seronegative. This sequence joins TRBV2 and TRBJ2-3, with 9 bases matching TRBD2. Material: PBMCs. CDR3 in amino acids: CASTRGLAGTDTQYF. CDR3 in DNA: TGTGCCAGCACCCGGGGACTAGCTGGGACAGATACGCAGTATTTT. The full variable domain, its missing parts supplied by reference TRBV2 and TRBJ2-3, is EPEVTQTPSHQVTQMGQEVILRCVPISNHLYFYWYRQILGQKVEFLVSFYNNEISEKSEIFDDQFSVERPDGSNFTLKIRSTKLEDSAMYFCASTRGLAGTDTQYFGPGTRLTVL.